The T cell receptor (beta chain) under discussion was sequenced for a study of cytomegalovirus exposure and HLA in healthy donors. Broader study findings: The study reported that TCR beta sequences accurately predicted HLA-A and HLA-B alleles in most subjects. Sequencing depth across donors, presence/absence analyses assumed, was roughly uniform. Later genetic work tied a missense DCLRE1C variant to beta-chain V and J trimming.

With 60 Vbeta and 13 Jbeta primers, the PCR was carried out. The data were produced by immunoSEQ multiplex PCR, yet TCRdb's version contains in-frame clones alone and is incomplete. The sample includes tens of thousands of clones, almost 75% of them seen just once. The length of the CDR3 is 15 residues. J lost 0 bases, V lost 7 bases, and 7 bases had no gene match. Germline V lookup: CDR1 MNHNS, CDR2 SASEGT. As for this clone: Its specificity is unknown.

This chain connects TRBV6-1 to TRBJ1-2; 8 bases map to TRBD1. The TCR sequence derives from a man between 45 and 60 years old in good health and CMV-seronegative. The specimen was PBMCs. The CDR3 is CASKPGGPANYGYTF. CDR3 in DNA: TGTGCCAGCAAGCCAGGGGGCCCAGCTAACTATGGCTACACCTTC.